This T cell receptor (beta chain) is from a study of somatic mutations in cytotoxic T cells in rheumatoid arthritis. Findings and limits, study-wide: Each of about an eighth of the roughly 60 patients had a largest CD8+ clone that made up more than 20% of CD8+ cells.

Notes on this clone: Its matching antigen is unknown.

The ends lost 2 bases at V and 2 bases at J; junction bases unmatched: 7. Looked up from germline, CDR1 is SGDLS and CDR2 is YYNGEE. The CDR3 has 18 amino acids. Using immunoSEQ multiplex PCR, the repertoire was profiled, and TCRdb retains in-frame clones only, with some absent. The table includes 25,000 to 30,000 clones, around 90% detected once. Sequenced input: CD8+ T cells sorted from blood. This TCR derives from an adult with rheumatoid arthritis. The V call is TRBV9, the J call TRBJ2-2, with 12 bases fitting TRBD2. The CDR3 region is CASSVPSGRAPNTGELFF. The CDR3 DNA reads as TGTGCCAGCAGCGTCCCTAGCGGGAGGGCCCCTAACACCGGGGAGCTGTTTTTT.